One sample yielded the 28 T cell receptor beta chains listed below, sequenced in a study of OX40 agonist ivuxolimab in advanced cancers. Profiling relied on immunoSEQ multiplex PCR, and the TCRdb table lists in-frame clones only, not all of them. The table lists 50,000 to 70,000 clones, approximately 90% of them singletons, with roughly 0.45% in the top ten. Source: CD4+ or CD8+ T cells sorted from blood, taken in a trial of the OX40 agonist ivuxolimab. All receptors come from an adult with an advanced solid tumor such as melanoma, head and neck, liver or kidney cancer.

This chain connects TRBV6-5 to TRBJ2-2; 10 bases match TRBD2. Germline CDR1 MNHEY, CDR2 SVGAGI. The V gene end was trimmed by 2 bases and the J gene end by 4 bases; junction bases not matched to a gene: 1. This CDR3 spans 15 amino acids. CDR3 region: CASSYLAGVTGELFF. The CDR3 DNA reads as TGTGCCAGCAGTTACCTAGCGGGAGTCACCGGGGAGCTGTTTTTT.

This sequence joins TRBV29-1 and TRBJ2-3; no clear D gene. V was cut by 7 bases and J by 2 bases, with 10 bases left in between. Germline loops: CDR1 SQVTM, CDR2 ANQGSEA. The CDR3 loop spans 12 amino acids. CDR3 sequence: CSASWLTDTQYF. CDR3 bases: TGCAGCGCCTCGTGGCTCACAGATACGCAGTATTTT.

The V gene is TRBV9, the J gene TRBJ2-3, with 7 bases aligning to TRBD1. V lost 4 bases to trimming and J lost 0 bases; unmatched junction nucleotides: 8. This CDR3 spans 16 amino acids. Germline V gene data show CDR1 as SGDLS and CDR2 as YYNGEE. Here the CDR3 DNA reads TGTGCCAGCAGCAGTGGGACAGCGACTAGCACAGATACGCAGTATTTT. Translation: CASSSGTATSTDTQYF.

The J gene is TRBJ1-1, the V gene TRBV18; 7 bases agree with TRBD1. Germline CDR1 is KGHSH and CDR2 is LQKENI. This CDR3 spans 16 amino acids. The J segment lost 5 bases and the V segment lost 3 bases, leaving 12 bases of the junction unmatched. The CDR3 DNA reads TGTGCCAGCTCACCGGGTCGACAGGGTATAGAAACTGAAGCTTTCTTT. Translation gives CASSPGRQGIETEAFF.

The CDR3 is CASSLGLAGKNIQYF. CDR3 bases: TGCGCCAGCAGCCTGGGACTAGCGGGCAAAAACATTCAGTACTTC. The chain combines TRBV4-1 with TRBJ2-4; 12 nucleotides match TRBD2. J was trimmed by 3 bases and V by 4 bases; bases with no gene match: 1. This CDR3 is 15 amino acids long. CDR1 is MGHRA, CDR2 YSYEKL, per germline.

The gene calls are TRBV27 and TRBJ1-5; no reliable D call. This CDR3 has 14 amino acids. With 0 bases removed from V and 6 bases from J, the gap between germline ends came to 9 bases. Germline CDR1 is MNHEY and CDR2 is SMNVEV (reference sequence). The DNA for the CDR3 is TGTGCCAGCAGTTTATCGCACATTTCTCAGCCCCAGCATTTT. Its protein product is CASSLSHISQPQHF.

V usage is TRBV30 and J usage is TRBJ1-2; D possibly corresponds to TRBD1 (5 bases). Germline V lookup: CDR1 GTSNPN, CDR2 SVGIG (reference sequence). Trimming took off 0 bases at V and 5 bases at J, with 13 bases between the two ends. The CDR3 loop spans 14 amino acids. The CDR3 spells CAWSVNPRGYGYTF. In DNA, the CDR3 is TGTGCCTGGAGTGTTAACCCACGGGGGTATGGCTACACCTTC.

Here the CDR3 DNA reads TGTGCCAGCAGCCCTAGTGGTCTTCAAGAGACCCAGTACTTC. Its protein product is CASSPSGLQETQYF. The V gene is TRBV7-9, the J gene TRBJ2-5, with D unclear. CDR1 is SEHNR, CDR2 FQNEAQ, per germline (reference sequence). The germline V and J ends were trimmed by 5 bases and 2 bases, with 12 bases remaining between them. The CDR3 is made up of 14 amino acids. Full variable domain (remainder filled in from reference TRBV7-9 and TRBJ2-5): DTGVSQNPRHKITKRGQNVTFRCDPISEHNRLYWYRQTLGQGPEFLTYFQNEAQLEKSRLLSDRFSAERPKGSFSTLEIQRTEQGDSAMYLCASSPSGLQETQYFGPGTRLLVL.

The gene calls are TRBV19 and TRBJ1-4, with 7 bases identical to TRBD1. The CDR3 contains 15 residues. Trimming took 5 bases from V and 8 from J; bases not matched to a gene: 11. Germline assignment: CDR1 LNHDA and CDR2 SQIVND (reference sequence). CDR3 residues: CASSGVGTAGEKLFF. CDR3 in DNA: TGTGCCAGTAGTGGGGTGGGGACAGCAGGAGAAAAACTGTTTTTT.

This clone appeared a single time. The chain has TRBV6-5 and TRBJ2-5, with D hard to call. The tail of the sequence fits TRBJ2-7 better, so the J call may be wrong. The CDR3 consists of 16 residues. Germline CDR1 and CDR2: MNHEY and SVGAGI. The CDR3 coding sequence is TGTGCCAGCAGTTACTCGATTCAGGCTAGCTCCTACGAGCAGTACTTC. It specifies CASSYSIQASSYEQYF.

The chain links TRBV6-1 to TRBJ1-6; TRBD1 matches at 7 bases. Germline CDR1 reads MNHNS; CDR2 reads SASEGT. This CDR3 is 17 amino acids long. The V and J ends lost 4 bases and 5 bases, in that order; junction bases with no gene match: 11. Written as DNA, the CDR3 is TGTGCCAGCAGTGTATTACCGTCTGGGACAGATAATTCACCCCTCCACTTT. It codes for CASSVLPSGTDNSPLHF.

This chain links TRBV11-2 with TRBJ2-3, with a weak D call TRBD2 (7 bases). Germline V gives CDR1 SGHAT, CDR2 FQNNGV. The CDR3 covers 14 residues. Trimming removed 7 bases from V and 0 bases from J, with 11 bases in between. CDR3 amino acids: CASKGGPSTDTQYF. As DNA, the CDR3 is TGTGCCAGCAAGGGGGGGCCTAGCACAGATACGCAGTATTTT. The variable domain in full, with the rest retrieved from reference TRBV11-2 and TRBJ2-3, is EAGVAQSPRYKIIEKRQSVAFWCNPISGHATLYWYQQILGQGPKLLIQFQNNGVVDDSQLPKDRFSAERLKGVDSTLKIQPAKLEDSAVYLCASKGGPSTDTQYFGPGTRLTVL.

The rearrangement joins TRBV5-5 to TRBJ2-5; D is possibly TRBD1 or TRBD2 (5 bases each). Germline V gene sequence: CDR1 SGHKS, CDR2 YYEKEE (reference sequence). V lost 0 bases and J lost 5, with 8 bases in between. CDR3 length: 13 residues. The CDR3 DNA reads as TGTGCCAGCAGCTTGGAGTGGGGGGAGACCCAGTACTTC. It translates to CASSLEWGETQYF.

This chain joins TRBV6-1 and TRBJ2-3; TRBD2 aligns across 11 bases. Germline V gives CDR1 MNHNS, CDR2 SASEGT. V was pared by 1 base and J by 8 bases, with 14 bases of the junction left unmatched. The CDR3 spans 18 residues. In nucleotides, the CDR3 is TGTGCCAGCAGTGAAGAAGTTAGCGGGAGGGCCGGGAGAGCTACGCAGTATTTT. It specifies CASSEEVSGRAGRATQYF.

The chain is built from TRBV15 and TRBJ2-7; TRBD2 matches 9 bases. Germline assignment: CDR1 LNHNV and CDR2 YYDKDF (reference sequence). The CDR3 has 16 amino acids. V trimming: 1 base; J trimming: 4 bases; junction bases outside the gene matches: 8. The CDR3 sequence is CATSRVVGLAGYEQYF. As DNA, the CDR3 is TGTGCCACCAGCAGAGTCGTAGGCCTAGCGGGATACGAGCAGTACTTC.

The chain couples TRBV19 to TRBJ2-3, with 9 bases fitting TRBD2. The germline CDR1 and CDR2 sequences are LNHDA and SQIVND (reference sequence). The CDR3 contains 16 residues. Trimming removed 4 bases from V and 6 bases from J; junction bases left unmatched: 11. Here the CDR3 reads CASSSDLAGALDTQYF. Here the CDR3 DNA reads TGTGCCAGTAGTAGCGACTTAGCGGGAGCCCTGGATACGCAGTATTTT.

The chain employs TRBV5-1 and TRBJ2-3; 7 bases align to TRBD2. V shed 4 bases, J shed 3 bases, and the junction held 11 bases outside the gene matches. The CDR3 sequence is 16 residues long. Germline V gene sequence: CDR1 SGHRS, CDR2 YFSETQ. The DNA of the CDR3 is TGCGCCAGCAGCGGAACGGGATCTAGCGGAACAGATACGCAGTATTTT. Translated: CASSGTGSSGTDTQYF.

The chain uses TRBV5-1 and TRBJ2-1; 10 bases align to TRBD2. V was clipped by 0 bases and J by 8 bases; unmatched bases: 11. The CDR3 has 17 amino acids. Germline lookup yields CDR1 SGHRS and CDR2 YFSETQ. The chain's CDR3 is CASSLAGGSGRLDEQFF. As DNA, the CDR3 is TGCGCCAGCAGCTTGGCCGGGGGTAGCGGGAGGTTGGATGAGCAGTTCTTC.

V gene TRBV6-5 combines with J gene TRBJ2-7, with D hard to call. The CDR3 contains 14 residues. V lost 7 bases and J 3 bases, leaving 16 bases between the germline ends. The germline V gene has CDR1 MNHEY and CDR2 SVGAGI. CDR3 DNA sequence: TGTGCCAGCAAGATGCAGGATCTTTACTACGAGCAGTACTTC. Encoded protein: CASKMQDLYYEQYF.

The genes are TRBV6-5 and TRBJ2-7; D ambiguous. V lost 0 bases, J lost 0 bases, and 6 bases lay in between. Germline V gene lookup returns CDR1 MNHEY and CDR2 SVGAGI. The CDR3 is 14 amino acids. The CDR3 protein is CASSYSGHSYEQYF. The DNA of the CDR3 is TGTGCCAGCAGTTACTCCGGCCACTCCTACGAGCAGTACTTC.

The genes are TRBV2 and TRBJ2-2; no definite D call. CDR3 length equals 11 residues. The germline gives CDR1 SNHLY, CDR2 FYNNEI. V lost 7 bases, J lost 3 bases, and 3 bases lay in between. In nucleotides, the CDR3 is TGTGCCAGCAAGGACACCGGGGAGCTGTTTTTT. Translating gives CASKDTGELFF.

CDR3 nucleotides: TGTGCCAGCAGCTTGGGTACGTCCCGAGAGACCCAGTACTTC. Protein product: CASSLGTSRETQYF. The rearrangement uses TRBV5-5 and TRBJ2-5; D is unclear. This CDR3 region has 14 residues. V lost 0 bases, J lost 4 bases, and 10 bases lay in between. The germline V gene encodes CDR1 SGHKS and CDR2 YYEKEE (reference sequence).

V usage is TRBV7-9 and J usage is TRBJ1-1, with TRBD1 matching 9 bases. CDR1 and CDR2 (germline): SEHNR, FQNEAQ (reference sequence). The V and J ends lost 5 bases and 4 bases, in that order; junction bases with no gene match: 5. This CDR3 contains 14 residues. The CDR3, as DNA: TGTGCCAGCAGCCCACAGGGGGCCGCCACTGAAGCTTTCTTT. Encoded protein: CASSPQGAATEAFF.

This chain uses TRBV7-8 with TRBJ2-5; TRBD2 matches 9 bases. J gave up 1 base and V 5 bases, and 8 bases lay outside the gene matches. The CDR3 spans 16 residues. The germline V gene encodes CDR1 SGHVS and CDR2 FQNEAQ. The CDR3 spells CASSQPTSGFQETQYF. The CDR3 DNA sequence: TGTGCCAGCAGCCAACCGACTAGCGGATTCCAAGAGACCCAGTACTTC.

This clone was observed once. The V gene is TRBV7-8, the J gene TRBJ2-3, with TRBD2 identical over 13 bases. V shed 5 bases and J 4 bases; nucleotides not matched to a gene: 6. The germline V gene has CDR1 SGHVS and CDR2 FQNEAQ. The CDR3 totals 16 residues. The CDR3 bases are TGTGCCAGCAGCCAACAAGGACTAGCGGGAGCAGATACGCAGTATTTT. It yields the protein CASSQQGLAGADTQYF.

This rearrangement joins TRBV6-5 to TRBJ1-5; 9 nucleotides align to TRBD1. Germline V lookup: CDR1 MNHEY, CDR2 SVGAGI. This CDR3 has 15 amino acids. The trim removed 2 bases at V and 7 bases at J, leaving 6 bases unmatched. The CDR3 loop is CASSYDGTGFQPQHF. The CDR3 region has the DNA TGTGCCAGCAGTTACGACGGGACAGGGTTCCAGCCCCAGCATTTT.

The chain employs TRBV11-3 and TRBJ2-3, with D unresolved. Looked up from germline, CDR1 is SGHNT and CDR2 is YENEEA. This CDR3 is 15 amino acids long. Trimming removed 3 bases at V and 2 bases at J, with 12 bases between. The CDR3 loop reads CASSFGGTYTDTQYF. DNA for the CDR3: TGTGCCAGCAGCTTTGGCGGAACCTACACAGATACGCAGTATTTT.

This clone has a handful of counts. The chain combines TRBV7-9 with TRBJ1-2; D not certain. With 6 bases removed from V and 6 bases from J, the gap between germline ends came to 14 bases. This CDR3 comprises 13 residues. The germline CDR1 and CDR2 sequences are SEHNR and FQNEAQ (reference sequence). CDR3: CASSRSTENGYTF. CDR3 nucleotides: TGTGCCAGCAGTCGAAGTACAGAGAATGGCTACACCTTC.